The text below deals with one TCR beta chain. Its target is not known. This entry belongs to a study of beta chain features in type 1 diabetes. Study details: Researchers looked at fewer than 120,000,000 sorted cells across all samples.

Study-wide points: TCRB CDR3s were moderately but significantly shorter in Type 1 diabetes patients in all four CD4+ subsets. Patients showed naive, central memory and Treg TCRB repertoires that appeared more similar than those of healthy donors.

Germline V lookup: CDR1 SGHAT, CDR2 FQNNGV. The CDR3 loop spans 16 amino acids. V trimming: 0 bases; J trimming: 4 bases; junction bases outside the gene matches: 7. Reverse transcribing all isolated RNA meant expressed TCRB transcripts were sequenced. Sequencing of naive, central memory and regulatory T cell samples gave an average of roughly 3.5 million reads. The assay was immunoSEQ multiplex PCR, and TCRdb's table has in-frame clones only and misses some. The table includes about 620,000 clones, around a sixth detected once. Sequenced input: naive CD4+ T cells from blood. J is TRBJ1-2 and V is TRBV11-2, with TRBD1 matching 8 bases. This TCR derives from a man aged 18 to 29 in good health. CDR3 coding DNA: TGTGCCAGCAGCTTAGACAGACAGGGGACTATCTATGGCTACACCTTC. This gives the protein CASSLDRQGTIYGYTF.